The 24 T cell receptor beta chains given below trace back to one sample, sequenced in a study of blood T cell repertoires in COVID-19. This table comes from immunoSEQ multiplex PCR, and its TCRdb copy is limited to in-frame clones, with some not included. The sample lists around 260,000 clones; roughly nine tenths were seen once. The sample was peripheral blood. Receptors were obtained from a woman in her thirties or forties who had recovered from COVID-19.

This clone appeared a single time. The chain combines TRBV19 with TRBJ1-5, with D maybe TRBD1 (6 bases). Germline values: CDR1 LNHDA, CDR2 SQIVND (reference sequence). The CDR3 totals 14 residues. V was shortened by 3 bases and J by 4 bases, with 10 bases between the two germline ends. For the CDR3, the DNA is TGTGCCAGTAGTATCGACGGACAGAATCAGCCCCAGCATTTT. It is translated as CASSIDGQNQPQHF.

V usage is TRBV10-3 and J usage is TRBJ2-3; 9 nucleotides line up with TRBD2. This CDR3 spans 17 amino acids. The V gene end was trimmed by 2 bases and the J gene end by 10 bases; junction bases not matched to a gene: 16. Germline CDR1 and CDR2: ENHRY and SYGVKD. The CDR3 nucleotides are TGTGCCATCAGTGAGGACAGTCCGGGACTAGCAGGGGGGGCGCAGTATTTT. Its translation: CAISEDSPGLAGGAQYF.

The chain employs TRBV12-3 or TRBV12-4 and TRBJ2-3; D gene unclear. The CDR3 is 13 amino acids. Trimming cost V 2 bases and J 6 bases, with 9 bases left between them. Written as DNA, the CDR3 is TGTGCCAGCAGTTTACTAGGCCCGGATACGCAGTATTTT. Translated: CASSLLGPDTQYF.

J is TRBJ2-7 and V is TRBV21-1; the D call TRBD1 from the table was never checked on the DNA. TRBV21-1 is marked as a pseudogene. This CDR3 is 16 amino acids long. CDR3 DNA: TGTGCCAGCATCGTATCCGGGACAGGTGACCCCTACGAGCAGTACTTC. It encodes CASIVSGTGDPYEQYF.

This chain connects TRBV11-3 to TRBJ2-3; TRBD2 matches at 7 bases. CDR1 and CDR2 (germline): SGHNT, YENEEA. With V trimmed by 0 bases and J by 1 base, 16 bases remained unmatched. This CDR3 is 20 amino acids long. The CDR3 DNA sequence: TGTGCCAGCAGCTTAGATCTGGGACCGGGCGGGAGCGCTGGCACAGATACGCAGTATTTT. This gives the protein CASSLDLGPGGSAGTDTQYF.

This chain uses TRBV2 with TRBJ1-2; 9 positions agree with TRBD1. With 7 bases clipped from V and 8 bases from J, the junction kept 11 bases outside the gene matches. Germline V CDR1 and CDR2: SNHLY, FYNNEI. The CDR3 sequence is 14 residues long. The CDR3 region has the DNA TGTGCCAGCATCTCCGGGACAGGGAGGATAGGCTACACCTTC. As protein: CASISGTGRIGYTF.

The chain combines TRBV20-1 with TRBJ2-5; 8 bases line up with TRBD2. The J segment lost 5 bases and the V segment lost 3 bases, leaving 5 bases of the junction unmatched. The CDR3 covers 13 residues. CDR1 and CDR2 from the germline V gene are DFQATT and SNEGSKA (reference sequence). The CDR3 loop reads CSASESGSETQYF. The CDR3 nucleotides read TGCAGTGCTAGTGAAAGCGGGAGCGAGACCCAGTACTTC.

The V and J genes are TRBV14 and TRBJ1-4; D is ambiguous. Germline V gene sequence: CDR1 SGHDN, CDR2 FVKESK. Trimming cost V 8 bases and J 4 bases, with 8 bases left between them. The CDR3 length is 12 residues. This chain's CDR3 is CASQKVNEKLFF. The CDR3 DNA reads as TGTGCCAGCCAGAAAGTTAATGAAAAACTGTTTTTT.

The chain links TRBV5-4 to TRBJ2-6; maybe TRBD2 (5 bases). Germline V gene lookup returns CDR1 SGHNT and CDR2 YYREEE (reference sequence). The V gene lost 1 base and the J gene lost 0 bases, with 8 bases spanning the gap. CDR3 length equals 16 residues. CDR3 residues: CASSLPGISGANVLTF. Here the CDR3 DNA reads TGTGCCAGCAGCTTGCCGGGGATCTCTGGGGCCAACGTCCTGACTTTC.

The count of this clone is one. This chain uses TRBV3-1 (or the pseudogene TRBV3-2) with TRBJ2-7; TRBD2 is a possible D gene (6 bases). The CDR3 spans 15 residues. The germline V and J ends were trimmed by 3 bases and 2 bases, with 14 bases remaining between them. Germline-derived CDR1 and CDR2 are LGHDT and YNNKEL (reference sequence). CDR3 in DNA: TGTGCCAGCAGCCAGGGACTCCAAAGGGCCTACGAGCAGTACTTC. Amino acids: CASSQGLQRAYEQYF.

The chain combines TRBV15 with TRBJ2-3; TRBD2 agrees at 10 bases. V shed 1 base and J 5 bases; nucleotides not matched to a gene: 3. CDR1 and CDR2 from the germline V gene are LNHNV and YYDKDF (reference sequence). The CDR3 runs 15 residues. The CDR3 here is CATSRAVAGGDTQYF. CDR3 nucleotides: TGTGCCACCAGCAGAGCTGTAGCGGGGGGAGATACGCAGTATTTT.

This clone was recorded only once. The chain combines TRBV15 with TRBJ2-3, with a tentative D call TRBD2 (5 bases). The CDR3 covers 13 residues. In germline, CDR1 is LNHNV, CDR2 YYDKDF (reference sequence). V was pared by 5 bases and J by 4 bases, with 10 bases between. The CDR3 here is CATSLAHADTQYF. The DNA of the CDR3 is TGTGCCACCAGCTTAGCGCACGCAGATACGCAGTATTTT.

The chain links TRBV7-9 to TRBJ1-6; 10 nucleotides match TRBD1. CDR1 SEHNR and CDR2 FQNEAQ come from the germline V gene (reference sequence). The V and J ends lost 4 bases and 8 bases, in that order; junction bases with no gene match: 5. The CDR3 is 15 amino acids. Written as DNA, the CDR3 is TGTGCCAGCAGCTCTGGACAGGGGGAATATTCACCCCTCCACTTT. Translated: CASSSGQGEYSPLHF.

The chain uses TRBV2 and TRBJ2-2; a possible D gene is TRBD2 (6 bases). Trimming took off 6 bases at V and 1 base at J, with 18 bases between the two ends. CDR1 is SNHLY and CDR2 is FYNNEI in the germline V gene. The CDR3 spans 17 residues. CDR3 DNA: TGTGCCAGCAGAGCCGCGTGGGCGGGGCTGAACACCGGGGAGCTGTTTTTT. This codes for CASRAAWAGLNTGELFF.

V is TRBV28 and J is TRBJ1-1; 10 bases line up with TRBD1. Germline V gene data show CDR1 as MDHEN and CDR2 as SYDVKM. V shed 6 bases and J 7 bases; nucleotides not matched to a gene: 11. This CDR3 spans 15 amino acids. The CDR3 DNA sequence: TGTGCCAGCAGCCAATCGGGGGGACAGGGGTATGAAGCTTTCTTT. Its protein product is CASSQSGGQGYEAFF.

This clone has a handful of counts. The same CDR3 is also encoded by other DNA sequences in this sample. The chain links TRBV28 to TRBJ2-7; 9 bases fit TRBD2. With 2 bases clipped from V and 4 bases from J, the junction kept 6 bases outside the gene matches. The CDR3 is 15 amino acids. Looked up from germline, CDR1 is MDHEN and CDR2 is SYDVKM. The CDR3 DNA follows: TGTGCCAGCAGTTTAGGCGCGGGAGGGCGGTACGAGCAGTACTTC. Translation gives CASSLGAGGRYEQYF.

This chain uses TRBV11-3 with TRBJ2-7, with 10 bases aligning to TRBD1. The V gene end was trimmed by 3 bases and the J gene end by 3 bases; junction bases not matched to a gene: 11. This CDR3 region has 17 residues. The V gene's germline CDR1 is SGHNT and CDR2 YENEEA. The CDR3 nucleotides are TGTGCCAGCAGCTTGGATCGGCTGGGACAGGGGAACTACGAGCAGTACTTC. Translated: CASSLDRLGQGNYEQYF.

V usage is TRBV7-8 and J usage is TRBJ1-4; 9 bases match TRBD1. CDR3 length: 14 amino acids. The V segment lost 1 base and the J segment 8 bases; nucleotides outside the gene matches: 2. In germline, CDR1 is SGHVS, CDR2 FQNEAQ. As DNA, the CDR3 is TGTGCCAGCAGCTTAGACAGGGGGCGCGAAAAACTGTTTTTT. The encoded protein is CASSLDRGREKLFF.

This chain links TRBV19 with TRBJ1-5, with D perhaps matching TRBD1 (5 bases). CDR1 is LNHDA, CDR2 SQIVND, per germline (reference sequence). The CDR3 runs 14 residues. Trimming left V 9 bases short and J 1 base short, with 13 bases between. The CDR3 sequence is CASQDTNSNQPQHF. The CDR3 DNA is TGTGCCAGCCAGGACACGAACAGCAATCAGCCCCAGCATTTT.

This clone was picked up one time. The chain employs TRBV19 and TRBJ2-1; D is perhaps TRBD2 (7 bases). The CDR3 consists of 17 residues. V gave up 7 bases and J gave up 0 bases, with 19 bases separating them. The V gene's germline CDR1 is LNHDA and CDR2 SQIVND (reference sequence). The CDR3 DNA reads TGTGCCAGTATGGGGGGCTGGGAGGGAGGCTCCTACAATGAGCAGTTCTTC. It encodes CASMGGWEGGSYNEQFF.

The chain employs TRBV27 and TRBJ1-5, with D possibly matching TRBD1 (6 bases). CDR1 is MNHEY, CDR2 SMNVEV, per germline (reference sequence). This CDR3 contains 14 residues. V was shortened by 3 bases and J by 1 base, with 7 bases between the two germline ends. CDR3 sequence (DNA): TGTGCCAGCAGTTTCCAGGGGAGCAATCAGCCCCAGCATTTT. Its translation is CASSFQGSNQPQHF.

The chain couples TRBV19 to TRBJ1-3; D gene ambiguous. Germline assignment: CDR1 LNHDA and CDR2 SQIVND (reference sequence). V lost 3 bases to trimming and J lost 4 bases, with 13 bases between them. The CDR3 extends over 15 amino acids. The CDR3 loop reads CASSIFSTAGNTIYF. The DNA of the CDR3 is TGTGCCAGTAGTATCTTCAGCACAGCCGGAAACACCATATATTTT. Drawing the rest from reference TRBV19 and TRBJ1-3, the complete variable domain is DGGITQSPKYLFRKEGQNVTLSCEQNLNHDAMYWYRQDPGQGLRLIYYSQIVNDFQKGDIAEGYSVSREKKESFPLTVTSAQKNPTAFYLCASSIFSTAGNTIYFGEGSWLTVV.

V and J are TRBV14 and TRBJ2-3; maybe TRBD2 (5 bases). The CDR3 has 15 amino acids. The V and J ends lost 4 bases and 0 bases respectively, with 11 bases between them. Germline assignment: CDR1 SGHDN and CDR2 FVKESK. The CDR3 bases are TGTGCCAGCAGCCGTGAGCGGACTAGCACAGATACGCAGTATTTT. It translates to CASSRERTSTDTQYF.

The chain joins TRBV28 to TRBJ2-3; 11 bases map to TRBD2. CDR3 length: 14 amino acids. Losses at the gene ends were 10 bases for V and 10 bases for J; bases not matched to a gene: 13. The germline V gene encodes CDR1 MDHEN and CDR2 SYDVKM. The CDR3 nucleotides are TGTGCCACCTCGACGGATCCGGGACTAGCGGCGCAGTATTTT. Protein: CATSTDPGLAAQYF.